The source of this T cell receptor (beta chain) is a study of breast tumors, draining lymph nodes, adjacent tissues. Regarding the study as a whole: Tumors had less TCR diversity than lymph nodes, more than nontumor tissue.

TCRdb fed the multiplex PCR reads into MiXCR, producing one record per CDR3 protein. There are 200,000 or so distinct CDR3 sequences in the sample; roughly 29% occur only once, and 4.3% lies in the top ten. This CDR3 has 13 residues. Trimming removed 8 bases from V and 3 bases from J, with 15 bases in between. Germline CDR1 reads DFQATT; CDR2 reads SNEGSKA (reference sequence). This clonotype was seen at least ten times. Antigen: not known. Samples came from axillary lymph nodes draining the breast cancer. This sequence joins TRBV20-1 and TRBJ2-3; D is undetermined. The specimen was axillary lymph node tissue. The clonotype comes from a female donor with breast cancer. Some clones in this sample may be carry-over from other donors' samples. The CDR3 loop reads CSTDGVRTDTQYF. CDR3 DNA: TGCAGTACCGATGGGGTAAGGACAGATACGCAGTATTTT.